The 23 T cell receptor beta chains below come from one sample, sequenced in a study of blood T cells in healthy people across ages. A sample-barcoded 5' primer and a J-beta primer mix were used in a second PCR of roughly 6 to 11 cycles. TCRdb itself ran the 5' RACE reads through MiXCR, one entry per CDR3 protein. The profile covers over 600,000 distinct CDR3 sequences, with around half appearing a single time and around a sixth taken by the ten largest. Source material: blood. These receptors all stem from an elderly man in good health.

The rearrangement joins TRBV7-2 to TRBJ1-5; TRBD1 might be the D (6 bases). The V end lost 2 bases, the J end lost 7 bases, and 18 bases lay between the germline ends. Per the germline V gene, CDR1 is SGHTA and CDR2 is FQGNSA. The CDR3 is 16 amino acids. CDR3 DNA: TGTGCCAGCAGCTTAATCGGCGGAGCCCAGGGGCAGCCCCAGCATTTT. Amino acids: CASSLIGGAQGQPQHF.

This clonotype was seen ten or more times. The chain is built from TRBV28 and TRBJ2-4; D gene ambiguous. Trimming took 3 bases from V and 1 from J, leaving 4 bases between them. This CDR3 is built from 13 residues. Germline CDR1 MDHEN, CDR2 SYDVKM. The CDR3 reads CASSLGAKNIQYF. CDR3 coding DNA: TGTGCCAGCAGTTTGGGCGCCAAAAACATTCAGTACTTC.

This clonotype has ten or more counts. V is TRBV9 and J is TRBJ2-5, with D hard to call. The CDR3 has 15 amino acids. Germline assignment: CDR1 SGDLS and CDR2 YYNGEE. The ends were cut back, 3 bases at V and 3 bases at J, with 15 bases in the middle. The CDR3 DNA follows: TGTGCCAGCAGCGCTCGGGCCGTGCGAAAAGAGACCCAGTACTTC. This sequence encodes CASSARAVRKETQYF.

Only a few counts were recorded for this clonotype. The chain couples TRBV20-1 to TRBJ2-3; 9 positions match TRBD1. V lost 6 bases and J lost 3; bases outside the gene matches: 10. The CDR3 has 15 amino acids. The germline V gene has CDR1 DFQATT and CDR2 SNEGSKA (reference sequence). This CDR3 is CSASGDRAATDTQYF. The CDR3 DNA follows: TGCAGTGCAAGCGGGGACAGGGCGGCGACAGATACGCAGTATTTT.

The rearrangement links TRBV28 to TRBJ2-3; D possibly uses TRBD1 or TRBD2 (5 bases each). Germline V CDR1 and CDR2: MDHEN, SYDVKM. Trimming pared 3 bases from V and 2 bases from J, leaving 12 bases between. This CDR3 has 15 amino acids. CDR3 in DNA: TGTGCCAGCAGTTTCTCGGGACCCTACACAGATACGCAGTATTTT. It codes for CASSFSGPYTDTQYF.

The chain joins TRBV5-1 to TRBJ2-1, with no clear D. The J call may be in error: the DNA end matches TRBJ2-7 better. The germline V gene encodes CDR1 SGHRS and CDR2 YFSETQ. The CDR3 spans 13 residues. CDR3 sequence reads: CASSFEVHNEQYF. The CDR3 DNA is TGCGCCAGCAGCTTTGAGGTCCACAATGAGCAGTACTTC.

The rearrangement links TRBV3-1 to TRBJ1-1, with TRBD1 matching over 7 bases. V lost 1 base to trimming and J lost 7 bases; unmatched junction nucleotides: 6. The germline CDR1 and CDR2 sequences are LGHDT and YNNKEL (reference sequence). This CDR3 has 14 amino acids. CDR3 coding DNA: TGTGCCAGCAGCCAAGTTGACAGGGCCGGTGAAGCTTTCTTT. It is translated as CASSQVDRAGEAFF.

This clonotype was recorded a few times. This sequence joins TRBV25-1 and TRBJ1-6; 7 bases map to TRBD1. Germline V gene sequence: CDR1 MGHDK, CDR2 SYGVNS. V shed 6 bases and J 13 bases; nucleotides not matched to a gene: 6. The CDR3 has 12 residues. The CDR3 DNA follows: TGTGCCAGCAGACAGGGGAACGGTCCCCTCCACTTT. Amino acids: CASRQGNGPLHF.

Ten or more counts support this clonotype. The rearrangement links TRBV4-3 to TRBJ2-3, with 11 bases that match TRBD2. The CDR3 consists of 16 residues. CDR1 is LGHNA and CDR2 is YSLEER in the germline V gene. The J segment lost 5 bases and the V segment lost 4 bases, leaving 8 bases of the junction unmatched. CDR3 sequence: CASSLSSGRAGDTQYF. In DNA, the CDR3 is TGCGCCAGCAGCCTGAGTAGCGGGAGGGCCGGAGATACGCAGTATTTT.

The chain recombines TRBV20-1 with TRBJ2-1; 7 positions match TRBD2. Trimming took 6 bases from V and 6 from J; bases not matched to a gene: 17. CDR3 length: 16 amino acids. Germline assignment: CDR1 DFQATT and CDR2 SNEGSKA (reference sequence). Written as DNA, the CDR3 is TGCAGTGCCTCCTGGAGGGCTAGCGGAGTCCCCAATGAGCAGTTCTTC. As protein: CSASWRASGVPNEQFF.

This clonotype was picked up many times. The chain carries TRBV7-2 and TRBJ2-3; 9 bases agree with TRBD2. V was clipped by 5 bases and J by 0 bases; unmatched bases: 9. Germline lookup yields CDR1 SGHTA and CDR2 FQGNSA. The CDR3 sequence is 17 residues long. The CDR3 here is CASSPSRLAASTDTQYF. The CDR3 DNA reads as TGTGCCAGCAGCCCCTCCCGACTAGCGGCTAGCACAGATACGCAGTATTTT.

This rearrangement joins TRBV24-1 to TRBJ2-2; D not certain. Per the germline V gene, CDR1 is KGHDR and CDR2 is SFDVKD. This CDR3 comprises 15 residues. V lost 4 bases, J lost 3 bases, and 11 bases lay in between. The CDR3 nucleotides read TGTGCCACCAGTGAAAACTGGAAAGACACCGGGGAGCTGTTTTTT. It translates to CATSENWKDTGELFF.

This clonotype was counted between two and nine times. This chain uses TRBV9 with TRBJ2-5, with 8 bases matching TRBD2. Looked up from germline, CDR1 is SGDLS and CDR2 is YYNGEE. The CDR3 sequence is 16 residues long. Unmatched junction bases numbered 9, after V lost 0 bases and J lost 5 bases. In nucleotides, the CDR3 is TGTGCCAGCAGCGTAGGAGCGGGAGTAGGAAAGGAGACCCAGTACTTC. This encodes CASSVGAGVGKETQYF.

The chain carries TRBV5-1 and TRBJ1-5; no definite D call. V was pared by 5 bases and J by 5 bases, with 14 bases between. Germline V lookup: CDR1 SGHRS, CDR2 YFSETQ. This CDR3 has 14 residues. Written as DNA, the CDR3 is TGCGCCAGCAGTCCCGACTCCCAGTATCAGCCCCAGCATTTT. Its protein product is CASSPDSQYQPQHF.

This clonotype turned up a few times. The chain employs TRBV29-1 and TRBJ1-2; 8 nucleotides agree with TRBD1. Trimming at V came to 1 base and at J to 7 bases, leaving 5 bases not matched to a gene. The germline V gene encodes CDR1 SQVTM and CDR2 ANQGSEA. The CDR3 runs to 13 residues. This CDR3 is CSVEAQGARGYTF. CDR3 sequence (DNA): TGCAGCGTTGAAGCGCAGGGGGCGCGTGGCTACACCTTC.

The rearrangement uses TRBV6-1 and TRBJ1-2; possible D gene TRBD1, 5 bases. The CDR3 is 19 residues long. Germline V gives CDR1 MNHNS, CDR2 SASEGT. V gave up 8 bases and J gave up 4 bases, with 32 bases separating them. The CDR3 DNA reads TGTGCCAGCCATCCCCCCCTCGGAACCGCGGCGCGACAGCTCTATGGCTACACCTTC. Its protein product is CASHPPLGTAARQLYGYTF.

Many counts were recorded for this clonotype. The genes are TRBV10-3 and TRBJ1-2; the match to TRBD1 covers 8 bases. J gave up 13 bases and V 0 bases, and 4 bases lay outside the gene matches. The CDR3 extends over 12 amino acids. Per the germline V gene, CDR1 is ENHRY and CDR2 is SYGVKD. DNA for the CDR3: TGTGCCATCAGTGAGTCTTCAGGGGGCAGCACCTTC. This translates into CAISESSGGSTF.

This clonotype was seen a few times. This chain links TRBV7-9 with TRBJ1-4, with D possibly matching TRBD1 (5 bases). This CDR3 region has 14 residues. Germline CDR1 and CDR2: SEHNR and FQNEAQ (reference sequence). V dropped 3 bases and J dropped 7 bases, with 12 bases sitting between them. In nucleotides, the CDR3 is TGTGCCAGCAGCTTGGGGACCGACCGTGAAAAACTGTTTTTT. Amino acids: CASSLGTDREKLFF.

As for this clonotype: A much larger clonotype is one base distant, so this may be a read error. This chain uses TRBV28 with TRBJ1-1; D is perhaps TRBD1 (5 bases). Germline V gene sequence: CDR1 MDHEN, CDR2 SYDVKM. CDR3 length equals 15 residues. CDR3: CTSSTPDTWGTEAFF. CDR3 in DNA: TGTACCAGCAGCACGCCGGACACTTGGGGCACTGAAGCTTTCTTT.

The CDR3 region is CASSRRQGAYNEQYF. The DNA for the CDR3 is TGTGCCAGCAGTAGAAGACAGGGGGCTTACAATGAGCAGTACTTC. V and J are TRBV6-6 and TRBJ2-5; the match to TRBD1 covers 10 bases. There are 15 residues in the CDR3. CDR1 is MNHNY, CDR2 SVGAGI, per germline (reference sequence). Trimming took 5 bases from V and 11 from J; bases not matched to a gene: 14.

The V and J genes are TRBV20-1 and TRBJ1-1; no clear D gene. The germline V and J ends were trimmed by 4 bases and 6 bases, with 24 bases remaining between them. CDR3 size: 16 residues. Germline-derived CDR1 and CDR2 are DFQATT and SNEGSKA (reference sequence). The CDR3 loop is CSAIPHSGSAPAEAFF. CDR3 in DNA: TGCAGTGCTATCCCGCACTCGGGGAGCGCCCCCGCTGAAGCTTTCTTT.

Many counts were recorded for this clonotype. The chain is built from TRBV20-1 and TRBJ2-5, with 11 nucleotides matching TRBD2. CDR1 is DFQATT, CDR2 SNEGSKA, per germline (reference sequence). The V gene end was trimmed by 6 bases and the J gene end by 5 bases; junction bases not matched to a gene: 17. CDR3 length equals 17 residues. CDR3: CSAPGRVAGGPRETQYF. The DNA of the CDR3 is TGCAGTGCCCCCGGTCGGGTAGCGGGAGGGCCAAGGGAGACCCAGTACTTC.

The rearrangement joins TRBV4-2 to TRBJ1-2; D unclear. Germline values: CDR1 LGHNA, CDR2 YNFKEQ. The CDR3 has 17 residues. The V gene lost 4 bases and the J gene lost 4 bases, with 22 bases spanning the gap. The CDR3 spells CASSPRTSREGTYGYTF. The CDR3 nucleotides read TGTGCCAGCAGCCCTCGAACATCCCGAGAGGGAACCTATGGCTACACCTTC.